Below, 10 T cell receptor beta chains from the same sample are listed, as sequenced in a study of T cells in women clearing cervical HPV infection. The data were produced by immunoSEQ multiplex PCR, yet TCRdb's version contains in-frame clones alone and is incomplete. The listing records some 24,000 clones. The specimen sequenced was blood buffy coat. These receptors were collected from a woman between 18 and 70 years old with a cervical HPV16 infection that either progressed to CIN3+ or cleared (not recorded which).

Comment on this clone: At one boundary the junction diverges from the germline segment, which might be a read error. Read data end 3 residues before the CDR3 end; the end is taken from the germline J gene. The chain couples TRBV7-7 to TRBJ2-2; possible D gene TRBD2, 5 bases. This CDR3 has 14 amino acids. Germline values: CDR1 SSHAT, CDR2 FNYEAQ (reference sequence). The CDR3 loop is CASSIKVTSNVLFF. Incomplete CDR3 DNA: TGTGCTAGCAGCATCAAGGTCACTAGTAATGTG.

Details on this clone: The CDR3 end falls 3 residues outside the read, so it is completed with the germline J gene. The V call is TRBV4-2, the J call TRBJ2-7, with D possibly matching TRBD2 (5 bases). The germline V and J ends were trimmed by 1 base and 2 bases, with 15 bases remaining between them. Germline values: CDR1 LGHNA, CDR2 YNFKEQ. The CDR3 is 16 residues long. CDR3 DNA, as far as it was read: TGTGCCAGCAGCCAAGGGGTTAGCGTAAGGGCCTACGAG. It encodes CASSQGVSVRAYE. The whole CDR3 sequence reads CASSQGVSVRAYEQYF.

A note on this clone: The CDR3 end is not reached by the read, which stops 3 residues before it; the germline J gene fills it in. The J gene is TRBJ1-2, the V gene TRBV2; 7 bases are a match to TRBD1. Germline CDR1 and CDR2: SNHLY and FYNNEI. The CDR3 runs to 14 residues. With V trimmed by 10 bases and J by 2 bases, 10 bases remained unmatched. The CDR3 region is CATRGGAENYGYTF. CDR3 bases read: TGTGCCACCAGGGGGGGGGCGGAAAACTATGGC. Filled out from reference TRBV2 and TRBJ1-2, the complete variable domain reads EPEVTQTPSHQVTQMGQEVILRCVPISNHLYFYWYRQILGQKVEFLVSFYNNEISEKSEIFDDQFSVERPDGSNFTLKIRSTKLEDSAMYFCATRGGAENYGYTFGSGTRLTVV.

Worth noting for this clone: The junction differs from germline at one of its ends, possibly a read error. Read coverage stops 3 residues before the CDR3 terminus; the germline J gene supplies the remainder. The sample contains more than one DNA sequence encoding this CDR3. This chain uses TRBV6-1 with TRBJ1-3; TRBD1 agrees at 7 bases. CDR3 length equals 13 residues. CDR1 and CDR2 (germline): MNHNS, SASEGT. The DNA read from the CDR3 is TGTGCCAGCAGTGAGGGGACAGCTAACACT. This translates into CASSEGTANT. From start to end, the CDR3 is CASSEGTANTIYF.

A remark on this clone: At one end the junction does not follow the germline gene, possibly because of a read error. The sequence runs out 3 residues before the end of the CDR3; the remainder is reconstructed from the germline J gene. The chain links TRBV6-1 to TRBJ2-3; the match to TRBD1 covers 9 bases. The CDR3 has 17 residues. In germline, CDR1 is MNHNS, CDR2 SASEGT. The CDR3 protein is CASSKAGTGFNRAPQYF. Partial CDR3 DNA: TGTGCCAGCAGTAAAGCCGGGACAGGGTTTAATCGGGCGCCG.

On this clone itself: The observed sequence ends 3 residues before the CDR3 terminus, with the missing tail filled in from the germline J gene. The rearrangement links TRBV20-1 to TRBJ2-7; 8 positions agree with TRBD2. This CDR3 comprises 15 residues. From germline, CDR1 is DFQATT and CDR2 SNEGSKA (reference sequence). The ends lost 3 bases at V and 2 bases at J; junction bases unmatched: 9. The CDR3 loop reads CSASSPLAGPYEQYF. Incomplete CDR3 DNA: TGCAGTGCTAGTTCCCCTCTAGCGGGTCCCTACGAG.

CDR3 DNA (partial): TGTGCCAGCAACTACCAAATCAATACG. Amino acid sequence: CASNYQINT. The full CDR3 protein reads CASNYQINTQYF. The V and J genes are TRBV2 and TRBJ2-3; D unresolved. The CDR3 is cut off 3 residues early in the read; its end comes from the germline J gene. The CDR3 spans 12 residues. Germline CDR1 is SNHLY and CDR2 is FYNNEI. The V and J ends lost 7 bases and 7 bases respectively, with 12 bases between them.

About this clone itself: The read ends 3 residues before the CDR3 terminus; that terminus is restored from the germline J gene. V is TRBV5-1 and J is TRBJ2-2, with 9 nucleotides matching TRBD1. CDR1 is SGHRS and CDR2 is YFSETQ in the germline V gene. The CDR3 is 15 amino acids. J was trimmed by 0 bases and V by 3 bases; bases with no gene match: 0. The CDR3 reads CASSWDRANTGELFF. The DNA read from the CDR3 is TGCGCCAGCAGCTGGGACAGGGCGAACACCGGGGAG. The entire variable domain, with the rest obtained from reference TRBV5-1 and TRBJ2-2, is as follows: KAGVTQTPRYLIKTRGQQVTLSCSPISGHRSVSWYQQTPGQGLQFLFEYFSETQRNKGNFPGRFSGRQFSNSRSEMNVSTLELGDSALYLCASSWDRANTGELFFGEGSRLTVL.

To note about this clone: Read coverage stops 3 residues before the CDR3 terminus; the germline J gene supplies the remainder. The V call is TRBV6-1, the J call TRBJ2-1; 14 bases agree with TRBD2. J was trimmed by 9 bases and V by 2 bases; bases with no gene match: 6. This CDR3 contains 16 residues. Germline values: CDR1 MNHNS, CDR2 SASEGT. The CDR3 region is CASSEFTGLAGAEQFF. Incomplete CDR3 DNA: TGTGCCAGCAGTGAATTTACGGGACTAGCGGGAGCTGAG.

A remark on this clone: At one boundary the junction diverges from the germline segment, which might be a read error. The read is 3 residues too short to cover the CDR3 end, so that end is filled in from the germline J gene. This chain links TRBV2 with TRBJ1-6; D remains ambiguous. CDR3 length: 15 residues. Germline V gives CDR1 SNHLY, CDR2 FYNNEI. This chain's CDR3 is CTSSESSSYNSPLHF. The covered CDR3 bases are TGTACCAGCAGTGAAAGTAGTTCTTATAATTCACCC.